The 7 T cell receptor beta chains presented below share a single source sample, sequenced in a study of neurological immune-mediated disorders. TCRdb re-analysed the 5' RACE reads in MiXCR, keeping a single row per CDR3 protein. In the table there are tens of thousands of distinct CDR3 sequences, more than 9% of which are singletons. The source material was PBMCs. The receptor source for this set is a woman aged 55 to 70 with HTLV-1-associated myelopathy (HAM/TSP).

In this sample, this clonotype turned up many times. CDR3 in amino acids: CASSVEAGPNYGYTF. The CDR3 bases are TGTGCCAGCAGCGTAGAGGCAGGGCCTAACTATGGCTACACCTTC. The chain has TRBV9 and TRBJ1-2; a possible D gene is TRBD1 (5 bases). The CDR3 extends over 15 amino acids. From germline, CDR1 is SGDLS and CDR2 YYNGEE. V shed 0 bases and J shed 0 bases, with 9 bases lying between them. The whole variable domain, remainder taken from reference TRBV9 and TRBJ1-2, is DSGVTQTPKHLITATGQRVTLRCSPRSGDLSVYWYQQSLDQGLQFLIQYYNGEERAKGNILERFSAQQFPDLHSELNLSSLELGDSALYFCASSVEAGPNYGYTFGSGTRLTVV.

This clonotype has a count of ten or more. J is TRBJ1-1 and V is TRBV2; D not certain. CDR3 length: 14 residues. Trimming removed 6 bases at V and 0 bases at J, with 11 bases between. Germline lookup yields CDR1 SNHLY and CDR2 FYNNEI. In nucleotides, the CDR3 is TGTGCCAGCAGGCCAGGACGGATGAACACTGAAGCTTTCTTT. Residues: CASRPGRMNTEAFF.

This clonotype was counted ten times or more. The V and J genes are TRBV5-1 and TRBJ2-7, with D unclear. CDR3 length: 11 amino acids. Per the germline V gene, CDR1 is SGHRS and CDR2 is YFSETQ. V lost 0 bases to trimming and J lost 6 bases, with 4 bases between them. CDR3 nucleotide sequence: TGCGCCAGCAGCTTGGAGCGCGAGCAGTACTTC. Encoded protein: CASSLEREQYF.

In this sample, this clonotype turned up many times. The V call is TRBV20-1, the J call TRBJ2-7, with D hard to call. The CDR3 has 12 amino acids. Trimming removed 3 bases from V and 3 bases from J, with 9 bases in between. Germline V gene data show CDR1 as DFQATT and CDR2 as SNEGSKA (reference sequence). The CDR3 bases are TGCAGTGCTAGTTCTACGAGCTACGAGCAGTACTTC. It yields the protein CSASSTSYEQYF.

The table lists this clonotype with many counts. The chain uses TRBV20-1 and TRBJ1-5; 7 bases agree with TRBD1. Looked up from germline, CDR1 is DFQATT and CDR2 is SNEGSKA (reference sequence). V shed 0 bases, J shed 0 bases, and the junction held 8 bases outside the gene matches. This CDR3 region has 17 residues. CDR3: CSARDRRQGSSNQPQHF. CDR3 nucleotides: TGCAGTGCTAGAGACCGCCGACAGGGATCTAGCAATCAGCCCCAGCATTTT.

The table lists this clonotype with many counts. The chain carries TRBV5-1 and TRBJ2-5; 7 bases are a match to TRBD1. The CDR3 is 15 residues long. In germline, CDR1 is SGHRS, CDR2 YFSETQ. V shed 2 bases, J shed 2 bases, and the junction held 6 bases outside the gene matches. The CDR3 DNA is TGCGCCAGCAGCTTCGGGACAGCTCAACAAGAGACCCAGTACTTC. Amino acid sequence: CASSFGTAQQETQYF.

This clonotype was picked up many times. V is TRBV24-1 and J is TRBJ2-2, with D uncertain. Germline CDR1 reads KGHDR; CDR2 reads SFDVKD. V lost 5 bases to trimming and J lost 1 base, with 1 base between them. The CDR3 length is 12 residues. CDR3 amino acids: CATSGNTGELFF. CDR3 DNA: TGTGCCACCAGTGGGAACACCGGGGAGCTGTTTTTT.